The 11 T cell receptor beta chains below come from one sample, sequenced in a study of cytomegalovirus exposure and HLA in healthy donors. Researchers ran the PCR with 60 Vbeta and 13 Jbeta primers. Method: immunoSEQ multiplex PCR; TCRdb's copy keeps in-frame clones and lacks some. The sample lists some 170,000 clones, approximately 80% occurring once. The sequenced material came from PBMCs. The origin of the receptors is a woman in her late teens or twenties in good health and CMV-seropositive.

V and J are TRBV7-9 and TRBJ1-2; TRBD1 matches 9 bases. The CDR3 sequence is 16 residues long. Germline V gene sequence: CDR1 SEHNR, CDR2 FQNEAQ (reference sequence). V shed 5 bases, J shed 6 bases, and the junction held 13 bases outside the gene matches. CDR3: CASSLSNRGLRDGYTF. CDR3 coding DNA: TGTGCCAGCAGCCTATCGAACAGGGGGCTGCGAGATGGCTACACCTTC. The full variable domain, rest sourced from reference TRBV7-9 and TRBJ1-2, is DTGVSQNPRHKITKRGQNVTFRCDPISEHNRLYWYRQTLGQGPEFLTYFQNEAQLEKSRLLSDRFSAERPKGSFSTLEIQRTEQGDSAMYLCASSLSNRGLRDGYTFGSGTRLTVV.

This clone appeared a few times. A junction end diverges from the germline sequence, so it may reflect a read error. Additional DNA sequences in this sample encode the identical CDR3. The chain carries TRBV5-1 and TRBJ2-3; maybe TRBD1 (5 bases). The CDR3 extends over 15 amino acids. Per the germline V gene, CDR1 is SGHRS and CDR2 is YFSETQ. The CDR3 bases are TGCGCCAGCAGCTTGGCCGTGCAGGGCACAGATACGCAGTATTTC. It specifies CASSLAVQGTDTQYF.

Details on this clone: The junction and the germline gene differ at one end; a read error may be behind it. The chain employs TRBV7-2 and TRBJ1-6, with TRBD1 as a possible D gene (5 bases). The germline V gene encodes CDR1 SGHTA and CDR2 FQGNSA. CDR3 length: 13 amino acids. Here the CDR3 reads CASSLVGARVGFF. In DNA form, the CDR3 reads TGTGCCAGCAGCTTAGTTGGAGCCAGGGTGGGTTTCTTT.

The chain couples TRBV6-5 to TRBJ2-1, with D possibly TRBD2 on 6 matching bases. This CDR3 comprises 13 residues. V was clipped by 5 bases and J by 14 bases, with 19 bases between them. The V gene's germline CDR1 is MNHEY and CDR2 SVGAGI. CDR3 in DNA: TGTGCCAGCAGTGGCGGCGGGACCCATGGAGAGTTCTTC. The encoded protein is CASSGGGTHGEFF.

The chain is built from TRBV15 and TRBJ1-4, with 7 bases matching TRBD1. Germline CDR1 LNHNV, CDR2 YYDKDF (reference sequence). The trim removed 3 bases at V and 4 bases at J, leaving 5 bases unmatched. The CDR3 has 15 residues. CDR3 sequence (DNA): TGTGCCACCAGCAGGAAGGGACAGAATAATGAAAAACTGTTTTTT. Protein: CATSRKGQNNEKLFF.

This sequence joins TRBV30 and TRBJ2-1; TRBD1 is a possible D gene (6 bases). V gave up 8 bases and J gave up 2 bases, with 19 bases separating them. Germline CDR1 is GTSNPN and CDR2 is SVGIG (reference sequence). The CDR3 is made up of 15 amino acids. CDR3 region: CAISGPRGAYNEQFF. The CDR3 bases are TGTGCCATCTCGGGCCCCAGGGGCGCCTACAATGAGCAGTTCTTC.

The J gene is TRBJ1-6, the V gene TRBV19, with 7 bases matching TRBD1. V was clipped by 2 bases and J by 13 bases; unmatched bases: 14. Germline V gene sequence: CDR1 LNHDA, CDR2 SQIVND (reference sequence). The CDR3 contains 16 residues. CDR3 DNA sequence: TGTGCCAGTAGTATACGACAGGACAGGAAAGTCCAGCCCCTCCACTTT. Encoded protein: CASSIRQDRKVQPLHF.

V gene TRBV2 combines with J gene TRBJ1-4; TRBD1 is a possible D gene (5 bases). Germline CDR1 reads SNHLY; CDR2 reads FYNNEI. The ends were cut back, 4 bases at V and 8 bases at J, with 14 bases in the middle. The CDR3 runs to 14 residues. The CDR3: CASSVREQDEKLFF. The CDR3 region has the DNA TGTGCCAGCAGTGTTCGAGAACAGGACGAAAAACTGTTTTTT.

This clone has a handful of counts. The genes are TRBV7-6 and TRBJ2-5, with 7 bases matching TRBD1. V was pared by 5 bases and J by 5 bases, with 11 bases of the junction left unmatched. The CDR3 loop spans 15 amino acids. CDR1 and CDR2 (germline): SGHVS, FNYEAQ. CDR3 sequence: CASSLGQYDRETQYF. CDR3 DNA sequence: TGTGCCAGCAGCCTGGGACAGTACGACCGGGAGACCCAGTACTTC.

This clone occurred a few times. V gene TRBV4-1 combines with J gene TRBJ1-5, with 8 bases that match TRBD1. V lost 1 base and J lost 2; bases outside the gene matches: 1. The CDR3 has 15 amino acids. In germline, CDR1 is MGHRA, CDR2 YSYEKL. This chain's CDR3 is CASSQGTGRNQPQHF. The CDR3 DNA reads as TGCGCCAGCAGCCAAGGGACAGGGCGCAATCAGCCCCAGCATTTT.

V usage is TRBV9 and J usage is TRBJ2-3; the D is unclear. This CDR3 contains 12 residues. Germline values: CDR1 SGDLS, CDR2 YYNGEE. Trimming left V 0 bases short and J 6 bases short, with 5 bases between. The DNA of the CDR3 is TGTGCCAGCAGCGTAGGTGAGGATACGCAGTATTTT. Residues: CASSVGEDTQYF.